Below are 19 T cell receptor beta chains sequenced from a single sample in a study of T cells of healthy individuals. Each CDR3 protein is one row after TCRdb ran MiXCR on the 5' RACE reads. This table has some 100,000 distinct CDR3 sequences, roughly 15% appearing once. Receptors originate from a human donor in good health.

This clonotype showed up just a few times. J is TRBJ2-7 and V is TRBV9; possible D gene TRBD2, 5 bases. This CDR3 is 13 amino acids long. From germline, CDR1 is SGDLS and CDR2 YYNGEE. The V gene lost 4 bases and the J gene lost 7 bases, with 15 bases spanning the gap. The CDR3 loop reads CASSRSSTGEQYF. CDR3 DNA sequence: TGTGCCAGCAGCCGTAGCAGTACGGGAGAGCAGTACTTC.

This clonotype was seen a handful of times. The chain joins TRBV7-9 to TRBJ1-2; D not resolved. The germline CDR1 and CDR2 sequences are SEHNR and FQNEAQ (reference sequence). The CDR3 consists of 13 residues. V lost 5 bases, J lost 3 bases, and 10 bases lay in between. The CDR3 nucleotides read TGTGCCAGCAGCCCCCGGGTCGACTATGGCTACACCTTC. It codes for CASSPRVDYGYTF. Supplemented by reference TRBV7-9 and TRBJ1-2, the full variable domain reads DTGVSQNPRHKITKRGQNVTFRCDPISEHNRLYWYRQTLGQGPEFLTYFQNEAQLEKSRLLSDRFSAERPKGSFSTLEIQRTEQGDSAMYLCASSPRVDYGYTFGSGTRLTVV.

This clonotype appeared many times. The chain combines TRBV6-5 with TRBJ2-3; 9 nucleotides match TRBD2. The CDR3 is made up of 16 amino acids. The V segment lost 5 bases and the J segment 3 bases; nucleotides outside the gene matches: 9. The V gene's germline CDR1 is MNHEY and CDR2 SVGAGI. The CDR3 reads CASSSLSGSSTDTQYF. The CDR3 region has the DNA TGTGCCAGCAGTAGTCTTAGCGGGAGCAGTACAGATACGCAGTATTTT.

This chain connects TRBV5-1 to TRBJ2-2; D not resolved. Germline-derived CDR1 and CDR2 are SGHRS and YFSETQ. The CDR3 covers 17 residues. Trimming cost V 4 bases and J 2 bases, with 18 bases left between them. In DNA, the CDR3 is TGCGCCAGCAGCCTGATTGGTTTAAAGGGCAACACCGGGGAGCTGTTTTTT. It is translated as CASSLIGLKGNTGELFF. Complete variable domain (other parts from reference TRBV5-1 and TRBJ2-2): KAGVTQTPRYLIKTRGQQVTLSCSPISGHRSVSWYQQTPGQGLQFLFEYFSETQRNKGNFPGRFSGRQFSNSRSEMNVSTLELGDSALYLCASSLIGLKGNTGELFFGEGSRLTVL.

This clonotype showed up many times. The CDR3 DNA follows: TGCAGTGCTATCTCTGCGGGTTACGGCGAGCAGTACTTC. It specifies CSAISAGYGEQYF. J is TRBJ2-7 and V is TRBV20-1; maybe TRBD2 (5 bases). The CDR3 consists of 13 residues. Trimming cost V 4 bases and J 6 bases, with 16 bases left between them. Looked up from germline, CDR1 is DFQATT and CDR2 is SNEGSKA (reference sequence).

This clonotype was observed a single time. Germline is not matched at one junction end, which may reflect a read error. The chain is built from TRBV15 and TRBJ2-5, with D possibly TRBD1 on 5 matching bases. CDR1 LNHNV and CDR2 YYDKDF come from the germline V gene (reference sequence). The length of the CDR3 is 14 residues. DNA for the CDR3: TGTGTCACCAGCAGCAACCTAGGACACGAGACCCAGTACTTC. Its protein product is CVTSSNLGHETQYF.

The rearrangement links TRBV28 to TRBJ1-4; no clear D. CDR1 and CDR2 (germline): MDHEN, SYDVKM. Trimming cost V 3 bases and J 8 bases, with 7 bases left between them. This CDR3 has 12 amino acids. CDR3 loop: CASSFLGEKLFF. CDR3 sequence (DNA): TGTGCCAGCAGTTTCTTAGGGGAAAAACTGTTTTTT.

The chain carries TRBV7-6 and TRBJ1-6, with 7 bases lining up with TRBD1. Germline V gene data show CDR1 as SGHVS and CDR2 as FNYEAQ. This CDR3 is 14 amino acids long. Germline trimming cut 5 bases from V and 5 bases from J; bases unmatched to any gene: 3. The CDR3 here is CASSTTGNNSPLHF. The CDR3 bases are TGTGCCAGCAGCACGACAGGGAATAATTCACCCCTCCACTTT. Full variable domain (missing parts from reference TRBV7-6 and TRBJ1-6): GAGVSQSPRYKVTKRGQDVALRCDPISGHVSLYWYRQALGQGPEFLTYFNYEAQQDKSGLPNDRFSAERPEGSISTLTIQRTEQRDSAMYRCASSTTGNNSPLHFGNGTRLTVT.

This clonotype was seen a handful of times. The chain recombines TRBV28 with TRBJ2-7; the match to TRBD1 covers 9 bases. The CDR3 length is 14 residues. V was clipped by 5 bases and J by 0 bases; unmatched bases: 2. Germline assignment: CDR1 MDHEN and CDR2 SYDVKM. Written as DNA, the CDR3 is TGTGCCAGCAGTCGACAGGGGGTCTCCTACGAGCAGTACTTC. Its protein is CASSRQGVSYEQYF.

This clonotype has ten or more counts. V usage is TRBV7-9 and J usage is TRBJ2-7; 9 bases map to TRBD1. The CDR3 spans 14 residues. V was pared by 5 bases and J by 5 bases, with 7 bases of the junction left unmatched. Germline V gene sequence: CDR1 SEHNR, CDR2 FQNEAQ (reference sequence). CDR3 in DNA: TGTGCCAGCAGCCCTGGACAGGGGTTGGACGAGCAGTACTTC. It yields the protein CASSPGQGLDEQYF.

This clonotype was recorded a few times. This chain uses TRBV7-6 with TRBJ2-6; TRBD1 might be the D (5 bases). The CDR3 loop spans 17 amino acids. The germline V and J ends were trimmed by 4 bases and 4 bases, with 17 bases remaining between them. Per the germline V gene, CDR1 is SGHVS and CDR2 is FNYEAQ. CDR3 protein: CASSSTPQGRGANVLTF. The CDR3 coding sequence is TGTGCCAGCAGCTCCACTCCTCAGGGTCGAGGGGCCAACGTCCTGACTTTC.

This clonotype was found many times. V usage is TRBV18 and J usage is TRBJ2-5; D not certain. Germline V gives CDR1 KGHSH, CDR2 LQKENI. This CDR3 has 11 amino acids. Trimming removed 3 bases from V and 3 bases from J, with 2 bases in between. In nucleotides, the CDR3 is TGTGCCAGCTCACCGAAAGAGACCCAGTACTTC. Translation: CASSPKETQYF.

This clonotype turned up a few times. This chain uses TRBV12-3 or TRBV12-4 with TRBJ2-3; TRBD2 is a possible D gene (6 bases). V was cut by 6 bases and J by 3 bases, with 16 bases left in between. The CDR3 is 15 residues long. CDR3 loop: CASRPTSGGTDTQYF. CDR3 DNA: TGTGCCAGCAGACCCACTTCCGGAGGGACAGATACGCAGTATTTT.

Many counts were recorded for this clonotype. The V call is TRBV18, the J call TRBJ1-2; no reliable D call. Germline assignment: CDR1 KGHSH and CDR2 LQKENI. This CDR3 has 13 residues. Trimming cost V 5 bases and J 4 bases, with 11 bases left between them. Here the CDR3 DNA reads TGTGCCAGCTCAAAGGACTCGTCCTATGGCTACACCTTC. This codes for CASSKDSSYGYTF.

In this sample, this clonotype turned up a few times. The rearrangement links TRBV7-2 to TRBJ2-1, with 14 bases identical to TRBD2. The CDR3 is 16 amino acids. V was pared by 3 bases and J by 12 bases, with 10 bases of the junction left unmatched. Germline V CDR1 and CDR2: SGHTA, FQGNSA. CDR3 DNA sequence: TGTGCCAGCAGCTTCCTCGGGACTAGCGGGAGCTTGGGGCAGTTCTTC. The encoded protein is CASSFLGTSGSLGQFF.

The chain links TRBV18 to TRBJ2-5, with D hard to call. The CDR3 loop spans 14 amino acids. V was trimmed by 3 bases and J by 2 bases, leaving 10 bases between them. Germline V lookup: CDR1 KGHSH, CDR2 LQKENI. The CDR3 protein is CASSPRPKQETQYF. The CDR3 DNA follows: TGTGCCAGCTCACCGCGACCGAAACAAGAGACCCAGTACTTC.

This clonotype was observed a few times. The CDR3 DNA follows: TGTGCCAGCAGTGGATACGGCAGGTCGGGCTCCTACGAGCAGTACTTC. This sequence encodes CASSGYGRSGSYEQYF. The rearrangement joins TRBV25-1 to TRBJ2-7; D gene unclear. This CDR3 comprises 16 residues. Trimming pared 4 bases from V and 0 bases from J, leaving 16 bases between. Per the germline V gene, CDR1 is MGHDK and CDR2 is SYGVNS.

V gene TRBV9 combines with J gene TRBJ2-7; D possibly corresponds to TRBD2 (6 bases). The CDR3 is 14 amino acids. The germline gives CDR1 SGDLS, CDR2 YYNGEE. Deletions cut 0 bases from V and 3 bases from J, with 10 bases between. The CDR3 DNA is TGTGCCAGCAGCGTAGATGGGGGGAACTACGAGCAGTACTTC. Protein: CASSVDGGNYEQYF.

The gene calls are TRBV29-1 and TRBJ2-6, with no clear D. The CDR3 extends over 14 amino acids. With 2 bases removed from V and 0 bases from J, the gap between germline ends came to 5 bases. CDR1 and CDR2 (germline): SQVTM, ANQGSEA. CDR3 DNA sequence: TGCAGCGTTGAAATGGACTCTGGGGCCAACGTCCTGACTTTC. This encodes CSVEMDSGANVLTF.